These 25 T cell receptor beta chains were sequenced from one sample in a study of Graves' ophthalmopathy and Graves' hyperthyroidism. For repertoire sequencing, the TCR beta CDR3 regions were amplified from RNA transcripts. Scientists carried out first-round RT-PCR using HTBI primers and then a second-round multiplex PCR. One entry per CDR3 protein results from TCRdb running MiXCR on the multiplex PCR reads. Here the sample spans around 1.1 million distinct CDR3 sequences, about 38% being singletons. Sequencing was performed on peripheral blood or thyroid tissue (not recorded which). The receptors were sampled from an adult man with Graves' hyperthyroidism.

For the CDR3, the DNA is TGTGCCAGCAGCTCATCAGGCGGGGAAACAGATACGCAGTATTTT. Residues: CASSSSGGETDTQYF. The chain joins TRBV9 to TRBJ2-3, with a possible D match to TRBD2 (6 bases). This CDR3 has 15 amino acids. V shed 4 bases and J shed 3 bases, with 15 bases lying between them. Germline CDR1 is SGDLS and CDR2 is YYNGEE.

V usage is TRBV7-3 and J usage is TRBJ2-7; 9 bases align to TRBD2. This CDR3 has 15 residues. Germline V CDR1 and CDR2: SGHTA, FQGTGA. V lost 3 bases to trimming and J lost 3 bases; unmatched junction nucleotides: 6. CDR3 sequence: CASSFLLAGIYEQYF. CDR3 DNA sequence: TGTGCCAGCAGCTTTCTACTAGCGGGTATCTACGAGCAGTACTTC.

This clonotype was counted at least ten times. The chain has TRBV9 and TRBJ2-5; D is perhaps TRBD1 (6 bases). This CDR3 has 14 amino acids. V lost 0 bases, J lost 7 bases, and 13 bases lay in between. Per the germline V gene, CDR1 is SGDLS and CDR2 is YYNGEE. Here the CDR3 DNA reads TGTGCCAGCAGCGTAGAGGGGGAGTTCGGGACCCAGTACTTC. The encoded protein is CASSVEGEFGTQYF.

This clonotype appeared a few times. The gene calls are TRBV7-6 and TRBJ2-5; the D call may be TRBD1 or TRBD2 (5 bases each). CDR1 and CDR2 from the germline V gene are SGHVS and FNYEAQ. Trimming took 5 bases from V and 3 from J, leaving 13 bases between them. CDR3 length equals 14 residues. The CDR3 DNA is TGTGCCAGCAGCCCTTATCGGGGCAAAGAGACCCAGTACTTC. It codes for CASSPYRGKETQYF.

The sample holds a few counts of this clonotype. This rearrangement joins TRBV20-1 to TRBJ1-5, with D unclear. The CDR3 length is 16 residues. Trimming left V 0 bases short and J 7 bases short, with 19 bases between. Germline V lookup: CDR1 DFQATT, CDR2 SNEGSKA (reference sequence). The CDR3 bases are TGCAGTGCTAGAGATCCCCGGGTGAGGATCCTACAGCCCCAGCATTTT. This translates into CSARDPRVRILQPQHF.

This chain joins TRBV10-2 and TRBJ1-5, with D possibly being TRBD1 (6 bases). V was shortened by 5 bases and J by 1 base, with 15 bases between the two germline ends. Germline lookup yields CDR1 WSHSY and CDR2 SAAADI. The CDR3 length is 16 residues. The CDR3 DNA sequence: TGCGCCAGCAGTTTGGAGGGACACCCGAGCAATCAGCCCCAGCATTTT. Protein: CASSLEGHPSNQPQHF.

The chain joins TRBV20-1 to TRBJ1-4; TRBD1 agrees at 7 bases. Per the germline V gene, CDR1 is DFQATT and CDR2 is SNEGSKA (reference sequence). This CDR3 region has 15 residues. The V and J ends lost 0 bases and 7 bases, in that order; junction bases with no gene match: 8. The CDR3 reads CSARDFGTASEKLFF. The CDR3, as DNA: TGCAGTGCTAGAGATTTCGGGACAGCTTCTGAAAAACTGTTTTTT.

This clonotype was recorded at least ten times. The V gene is TRBV20-1, the J gene TRBJ2-7; TRBD2 matches at 8 bases. The CDR3 is made up of 14 amino acids. Germline loops: CDR1 DFQATT, CDR2 SNEGSKA (reference sequence). V was pared by 6 bases and J by 2 bases, with 9 bases of the junction left unmatched. CDR3 loop: CSANGGVLTYEQYF. DNA for the CDR3: TGCAGTGCGAACGGGGGGGTCCTTACCTACGAGCAGTACTTC.

This clonotype was found a few times. This chain uses TRBV20-1 with TRBJ1-4; D possibly corresponds to TRBD1 (5 bases). Trimming removed 3 bases at V and 10 bases at J, with 30 bases between. This CDR3 has 18 amino acids. Looked up from germline, CDR1 is DFQATT and CDR2 is SNEGSKA (reference sequence). CDR3 bases: TGCAGTGCTAGGGTACGGGGGGTTGGTACATATCTAGGTGGAAAACTGTTTTTT. This gives the protein CSARVRGVGTYLGGKLFF.

This rearrangement joins TRBV29-1 to TRBJ2-5, with D unresolved. This CDR3 has 12 amino acids. V was trimmed by 8 bases and J by 4 bases, leaving 14 bases between them. The germline gives CDR1 SQVTM, CDR2 ANQGSEA. DNA for the CDR3: TGCAGCAGTTTAATGTGGGGAGAGACCCAGTACTTC. Translating gives CSSLMWGETQYF.

This chain connects TRBV7-9 to TRBJ1-2, with D maybe TRBD1 (5 bases). Germline CDR1 and CDR2: SEHNR and FQNEAQ (reference sequence). This CDR3 contains 14 residues. The V end lost 6 bases, the J end lost 5 bases, and 16 bases lay between the germline ends. CDR3 loop: CASSKWGNAYGYTF. In DNA form, the CDR3 reads TGTGCCAGCAGTAAATGGGGCAATGCATATGGCTACACCTTC.

This clonotype was seen just once. Mismatch with germline at one junction end may stem from a read error. The chain has TRBV6-5 and TRBJ2-7; TRBD1 aligns across 7 bases. This CDR3 has 14 amino acids. Germline CDR1 reads MNHEY; CDR2 reads SVGAGI. The CDR3 sequence is CASSLDRVSYGQYF. The CDR3 nucleotides read TGTGCCAGCAGTTTAGACAGGGTATCCTACGGGCAGTACTTC.

This clonotype showed up just once. This chain connects TRBV19 to TRBJ2-7; D is unresolved. Trimming took 3 bases from V and 2 from J, leaving 23 bases between them. CDR1 and CDR2 (germline): LNHDA, SQIVND (reference sequence). The CDR3 totals 18 residues. The DNA for the CDR3 is TGTGCCAGTAGTATTTTCTGGGTTGGTAACGGCGAAACCTACGAGCAGTACTTC. This codes for CASSIFWVGNGETYEQYF.

This clonotype was picked up many times. J is TRBJ2-6 and V is TRBV29-1; tentatively, D is TRBD2 (5 bases). Looked up from germline, CDR1 is SQVTM and CDR2 is ANQGSEA. The CDR3 has 14 residues. V lost 1 base, J lost 1 base, and 5 bases lay in between. This CDR3 reads CSVEAGSGANVLTF. CDR3 DNA sequence: TGCAGCGTTGAAGCGGGGTCTGGGGCCAACGTCCTGACTTTC.

This clonotype was seen once. The rearrangement uses TRBV14 and TRBJ2-6, with 8 bases matching TRBD2. V was pared by 1 base and J by 1 base, with 6 bases of the junction left unmatched. The CDR3 spans 18 residues. CDR1 is SGHDN, CDR2 FVKESK, per germline. For the CDR3, the DNA is TGTGCCAGCAGCCAAGTAGGCGGGGGGACTTCTGGGGCCAACGTCCTGACTTTC. The encoded protein is CASSQVGGGTSGANVLTF. The variable domain in full, completed from reference TRBV14 and TRBJ2-6, reads EAGVTQFPSHSVIEKGQTVTLRCDPISGHDNLYWYRRVMGKEIKFLLHFVKESKQDESGMPNNRFLAERTGGTYSTLKVQPAELEDSGVYFCASSQVGGGTSGANVLTFGAGSRLTVL.

This clonotype was seen at least ten times. This chain joins TRBV29-1 and TRBJ1-3, with TRBD1 matching 7 bases. After removal of 6 bases from V and 7 bases from J, the junction contained 12 bases not matched to a gene. The CDR3 contains 14 residues. Germline V lookup: CDR1 SQVTM, CDR2 ANQGSEA. The CDR3 nucleotides read TGCAGCGTCCTATCCGGGACAGAAATCAACACCATATATTTT. This sequence encodes CSVLSGTEINTIYF. Full variable domain (rest looked up from reference TRBV29-1 and TRBJ1-3): SAVISQKPSRDICQRGTSLTIQCQVDSQVTMMFWYRQQPGQSLTLIATANQGSEATYESGFVIDKFPISRPNLTFSTLTVSNMSPEDSSIYLCSVLSGTEINTIYFGEGSWLTVV.

This clonotype was seen once. The genes are TRBV20-1 and TRBJ2-7; D may correspond to TRBD1 or TRBD2 (5 bases each). The V gene's germline CDR1 is DFQATT and CDR2 SNEGSKA (reference sequence). The CDR3 has 14 residues. Trimming pared 0 bases from V and 4 bases from J, leaving 13 bases between. CDR3 region: CSARERDGLYEQYF. CDR3 in DNA: TGCAGTGCTAGAGAACGGGACGGATTATACGAGCAGTACTTC.

This clonotype was recorded a few times. The V call is TRBV6-1, the J call TRBJ2-2; D not resolved. With 5 bases removed from V and 13 bases from J, the gap between germline ends came to 11 bases. In germline, CDR1 is MNHNS, CDR2 SASEGT. This CDR3 contains 11 residues. The CDR3 sequence is CASSPTVGLFF. Written as DNA, the CDR3 is TGTGCCAGCAGTCCAACTGTTGGGCTGTTTTTT.

V is TRBV7-9 and J is TRBJ2-2; 10 nucleotides agree with TRBD2. This CDR3 spans 16 amino acids. The germline CDR1 and CDR2 sequences are SEHNR and FQNEAQ (reference sequence). V trimming: 2 bases; J trimming: 4 bases; junction bases outside the gene matches: 4. DNA of the CDR3: TGTGCCAGCAGCTTATACGTAGCGGGAGGCACCGGGGAGCTGTTTTTT. Protein: CASSLYVAGGTGELFF.

There are many counts of this clonotype. V usage is TRBV15 and J usage is TRBJ2-7, with TRBD1 as a possible D gene (5 bases). Germline V gene lookup returns CDR1 LNHNV and CDR2 YYDKDF (reference sequence). The ends were cut back, 1 base at V and 1 base at J, with 17 bases in the middle. There are 17 residues in the CDR3. CDR3 region: CATSRGNPRGPSYEQYF. Written as DNA, the CDR3 is TGTGCCACCAGCAGAGGAAATCCTAGGGGTCCGTCCTACGAGCAGTACTTC.

This clonotype was detected ten times or more. This chain joins TRBV29-1 and TRBJ1-2; 10 bases are a match to TRBD1. The germline V gene encodes CDR1 SQVTM and CDR2 ANQGSEA. The V and J ends lost 6 bases and 5 bases, in that order; junction bases with no gene match: 9. The length of the CDR3 is 14 residues. CDR3 amino acids: CSVGPGQGTYGYTF. The CDR3 DNA is TGCAGCGTCGGACCGGGACAGGGGACGTATGGCTACACCTTC.

This clonotype came up a few times. This rearrangement joins TRBV7-9 to TRBJ2-7; 8 bases fit TRBD2. Germline-derived CDR1 and CDR2 are SEHNR and FQNEAQ (reference sequence). V was clipped by 6 bases and J by 0 bases; unmatched bases: 7. This CDR3 is 15 amino acids long. The CDR3 DNA is TGTGCCAGCAGTGAAACGGGGACTAGCTCCTACGAGCAGTACTTC. Amino acids: CASSETGTSSYEQYF.

About this clonotype itself: The limits of the CDR3 on the DNA are not certain, so only TCRdb's listed CDR3 is given. The chain employs TRBV9 and TRBJ2-2; the table calls TRBD2, which could not be checked here. Germline assignment: CDR1 SGDLS and CDR2 YYNGEE. The CDR3 totals 19 residues, both ends included. The CDR3 here is CASSHPWASGTLHTGEPFF.

The chain uses TRBV6-6 and TRBJ2-2; TRBD2 matches 11 bases. V trimming: 8 bases; J trimming: 5 bases; junction bases outside the gene matches: 4. CDR3 size: 14 residues. Germline V gene sequence: CDR1 MNHNY, CDR2 SVGAGI (reference sequence). In DNA, the CDR3 is TGTGCCAGCGGTAGCGGGAGGGGAACCGGGGAGCTGTTTTTT. Translated: CASGSGRGTGELFF.

As concerns this clonotype: Lacking the conserved final phenylalanine or tryptophan, this CDR3 likely reflects a read error. It is unclear where the CDR3 begins or ends on the DNA, so no DNA is shown, and the CDR3 is as TCRdb lists it. The J gene is TRBJ2-5, the V gene TRBV7-3. Germline V gene lookup returns CDR1 SGHTA and CDR2 FQGTGA. With termini counted, the CDR3 has 12 amino acids. The CDR3 here is CASSLLTGTQTY.